A single sample gave rise to the 23 T cell receptor beta chains below, sequenced in a study of T-cell memory formation after mild COVID-19. TCRdb analysed the 5' RACE reads with MiXCR anew, one entry per CDR3 protein. The repertoire consists of a few hundred thousand distinct CDR3 sequences, with 16% occurring once and the leading ten covering 20% to 25%. Sequenced sample: PBMCs or a T cell subset sorted from them (not recorded which). These receptors all stem from a man between 18 and 29 years old who had mild COVID-19 (a few samples of this study predate the infection). Cell type and time point are not known.

This clonotype was recorded a few times. V is TRBV30 and J is TRBJ2-7; tentatively, D is TRBD2 (7 bases). Germline lookup yields CDR1 GTSNPN and CDR2 SVGIG (reference sequence). This CDR3 is built from 11 residues. V lost 3 bases and J lost 7, with 10 bases in between. CDR3: CAWRRGGEQYF. CDR3 bases: TGTGCCTGGAGGAGGGGGGGAGAGCAGTACTTC.

The J gene is TRBJ2-1, the V gene TRBV5-5, with no clear D. Germline V gene lookup returns CDR1 SGHKS and CDR2 YYEKEE (reference sequence). V lost 1 base to trimming and J lost 9 bases, with 11 bases between them. The CDR3 length is 13 residues. The CDR3 sequence is CASSLPTSGEQFF. The CDR3 nucleotides read TGTGCCAGCAGCTTGCCCACCTCGGGTGAGCAGTTCTTC.

The J gene is TRBJ2-1, the V gene TRBV5-1; D possibly matches TRBD1 or TRBD2 (5 bases each). V shed 4 bases and J shed 6 bases, with 20 bases lying between them. Germline-derived CDR1 and CDR2 are SGHRS and YFSETQ. CDR3 length: 16 amino acids. For the CDR3, the DNA is TGCGCCAGCAGCCCAACGGTTGGGGGTTTAGGCAATGAGCAGTTCTTC. Translation: CASSPTVGGLGNEQFF.

The V call is TRBV6-5, the J call TRBJ2-1, with 8 bases fitting TRBD2. V shed 0 bases, J shed 8 bases, and the junction held 9 bases outside the gene matches. CDR3 size: 16 residues. CDR1 and CDR2 (germline): MNHEY, SVGAGI. The CDR3 protein is CASSYSITGGPHEQFF. CDR3 nucleotides: TGTGCCAGCAGTTACTCGATTACGGGGGGGCCTCATGAGCAGTTCTTC.

This clonotype appeared a few times. The chain uses TRBV12-5 and TRBJ1-6; 9 bases map to TRBD1. CDR3 size: 14 residues. The germline CDR1 and CDR2 sequences are LGHNT and FRNRAP. The V gene end was trimmed by 5 bases and the J gene end by 11 bases; junction bases not matched to a gene: 7. CDR3 in amino acids: CASGGQGIHPPLHF. The CDR3 DNA follows: TGTGCTAGTGGTGGACAGGGGATTCATCCACCCCTCCACTTT.

A few counts support this clonotype. The V gene is TRBV6-5, the J gene TRBJ2-7; 11 nucleotides agree with TRBD1. Germline V gene data show CDR1 as MNHEY and CDR2 as SVGAGI. J gave up 6 bases and V 0 bases, and 4 bases lay outside the gene matches. This CDR3 has 15 amino acids. Here the CDR3 reads CASSYSWTGGREQYF. Written as DNA, the CDR3 is TGTGCCAGCAGTTACTCGTGGACAGGGGGCCGCGAGCAGTACTTC.

This clonotype was observed a few times. The V gene is TRBV5-1, the J gene TRBJ2-2; the D gene could be TRBD1 or TRBD2 (5 bases each). The CDR3 is 14 amino acids. Germline V gene lookup returns CDR1 SGHRS and CDR2 YFSETQ. V lost 4 bases to trimming and J lost 3 bases, with 10 bases between them. CDR3 sequence: CASSAGTDTGELFF. The CDR3 DNA reads TGCGCCAGCAGCGCAGGGACCGACACCGGGGAGCTGTTTTTT. Based on the CDR3 plus reference TRBV5-1 and TRBJ2-2, the full variable domain is KAGVTQTPRYLIKTRGQQVTLSCSPISGHRSVSWYQQTPGQGLQFLFEYFSETQRNKGNFPGRFSGRQFSNSRSEMNVSTLELGDSALYLCASSAGTDTGELFFGEGSRLTVL.

This clonotype was counted only a few times. V usage is TRBV29-1 and J usage is TRBJ1-1; 9 bases are a match to TRBD1. The J segment lost 1 base and the V segment lost 6 bases, leaving 6 bases of the junction unmatched. Germline V gene sequence: CDR1 SQVTM, CDR2 ANQGSEA. The CDR3 sequence is 14 residues long. The CDR3 reads CSVVGQGRNTEAFF. In DNA form, the CDR3 reads TGCAGCGTCGTGGGACAGGGACGGAACACTGAAGCTTTCTTT.

In this sample, this clonotype turned up a few times. V usage is TRBV4-1 and J usage is TRBJ1-2; maybe TRBD1 (5 bases). Germline V lookup: CDR1 MGHRA, CDR2 YSYEKL. Trimming removed 5 bases at V and 4 bases at J, with 17 bases between. This CDR3 has 15 residues. In DNA form, the CDR3 reads TGCGCCAGCAGCTCCCCGGGACGGACCTCCTATGGCTACACCTTC. Its translation: CASSSPGRTSYGYTF.

In this sample, this clonotype turned up once. A much larger clone differs by one base, so this may be a read error. The rearrangement joins TRBV7-9 to TRBJ1-2; no definite D call. Germline V gene sequence: CDR1 SEHNR, CDR2 FQNEAQ (reference sequence). CDR3 length: 13 amino acids. V lost 6 bases and J 2 bases, leaving 10 bases between the germline ends. The CDR3 DNA follows: TGTGCCAGCAGGCGTACAGAGAACTATGGCTACACCTTC. Its translation is CASRRTENYGYTF.

The V and J genes are TRBV7-2 and TRBJ1-2; D is possibly TRBD1 (5 bases). Trimming left V 7 bases short and J 3 bases short, with 9 bases between. Germline CDR1 is SGHTA and CDR2 is FQGNSA. The CDR3 contains 12 residues. Here the CDR3 reads CASTGAYYGYTF. DNA of the CDR3: TGTGCCAGCACCGGGGCTTACTATGGCTACACCTTC.

This clonotype was seen only a few times. The V call is TRBV15, the J call TRBJ2-1; D remains ambiguous. Looked up from germline, CDR1 is LNHNV and CDR2 is YYDKDF (reference sequence). The CDR3 consists of 15 residues. The V end lost 5 bases, the J end lost 2 bases, and 13 bases lay between the germline ends. In nucleotides, the CDR3 is TGTGCCACCAGCCCCCACGAAGGGACCTACAATGAGCAGTTCTTC. This codes for CATSPHEGTYNEQFF.

The genes are TRBV4-2 and TRBJ2-1, with 11 bases identical to TRBD2. Germline CDR1 is LGHNA and CDR2 is YNFKEQ. The J segment lost 8 bases and the V segment lost 5 bases, leaving 8 bases of the junction unmatched. The CDR3 extends over 15 amino acids. The CDR3 loop reads CASSYSGGAVDEQFF. The CDR3 coding sequence is TGTGCCAGCAGCTATAGCGGGGGGGCCGTAGATGAGCAGTTCTTC.

A few counts support this clonotype. This chain uses TRBV7-9 with TRBJ2-3; TRBD2 agrees at 7 bases. Unmatched junction bases numbered 9, after V lost 3 bases and J lost 3 bases. The CDR3 totals 16 residues. Germline V gene data show CDR1 as SEHNR and CDR2 as FQNEAQ (reference sequence). CDR3 coding DNA: TGTGCCAGCAGCTTGGGAGGGCTTGGGGGAACAGATACGCAGTATTTT. It yields the protein CASSLGGLGGTDTQYF.

The sample holds a few counts of this clonotype. This rearrangement joins TRBV9 to TRBJ2-3; 7 bases agree with TRBD1. The CDR3 consists of 13 residues. The germline CDR1 and CDR2 sequences are SGDLS and YYNGEE. V was pared by 3 bases and J by 3 bases, with 1 base of the junction left unmatched. CDR3 region: CASSADRTDTQYF. CDR3 DNA: TGTGCCAGCAGCGCGGACAGGACAGATACGCAGTATTTT.

This clonotype came up a few times. The V gene is TRBV12-3 or TRBV12-4, the J gene TRBJ2-1; possibly TRBD2 for D (6 bases). With 10 bases removed from V and 6 bases from J, the gap between germline ends came to 22 bases. This CDR3 has 15 amino acids. The CDR3 here is CATTSGLTLRNEQFF. CDR3 nucleotides: TGTGCCACCACCTCGGGACTGACACTGCGCAATGAGCAGTTCTTC.

This clonotype was found many times. V is TRBV30 and J is TRBJ2-4; the match to TRBD1 covers 8 bases. The CDR3 covers 12 residues. CDR1 is GTSNPN and CDR2 is SVGIG in the germline V gene (reference sequence). Trimming cost V 8 bases and J 7 bases; bases outside gene matches: 7. The CDR3 is CARQGAGNIQYF. The CDR3 nucleotides read TGTGCCCGCCAGGGGGCTGGGAACATTCAGTACTTC.

The CDR3 DNA sequence: TGTGCCAGCAGTCCAGCGGGGGGGCTCGTCACCGGGGAGCTGTTTTTT. Its translation: CASSPAGGLVTGELFF. The chain combines TRBV12-3 or TRBV12-4 with TRBJ2-2, with 10 bases identical to TRBD2. The V segment lost 5 bases and the J segment 4 bases; nucleotides outside the gene matches: 7. The CDR3 totals 16 residues.

V is TRBV6-6 and J is TRBJ2-7; no clear D. Germline V gene data show CDR1 as MNHNY and CDR2 as SVGAGI (reference sequence). The CDR3 totals 13 residues. Between the trimmed V and J ends, which lost 4 bases and 3 bases, there was a span of 10 bases. The CDR3 region has the DNA TGTGCCAGCAGTTTAGACGCCCACTACGAGCAGTACTTC. Its protein is CASSLDAHYEQYF.

This clonotype has a count of ten or more. V usage is TRBV2 and J usage is TRBJ1-1, with D hard to call. CDR1 and CDR2 from the germline V gene are SNHLY and FYNNEI. Trimming stripped 6 bases from V and 7 bases from J, with 12 bases between. This CDR3 contains 12 residues. The CDR3 protein is CASSDEGLEAFF. In DNA form, the CDR3 reads TGTGCCAGCAGCGATGAGGGCCTTGAAGCTTTCTTT.

Only a few counts were recorded for this clonotype. CDR3 region: CASSVQWSRRGTEAFF. CDR3 in DNA: TGTGCCAGCAGTGTCCAATGGAGCCGGAGGGGCACTGAAGCTTTCTTT. This rearrangement joins TRBV6-1 to TRBJ1-1, with a tentative D call TRBD1 (5 bases). Between the trimmed V and J ends, which lost 4 bases and 4 bases, there was a span of 19 bases. Germline assignment: CDR1 MNHNS and CDR2 SASEGT. There are 16 residues in the CDR3.

This clonotype showed up just a few times. This chain links TRBV20-1 with TRBJ2-3; unclear D gene. CDR3 length: 13 amino acids. Germline CDR1 is DFQATT and CDR2 is SNEGSKA (reference sequence). With 3 bases removed from V and 1 base from J, the gap between germline ends came to 8 bases. The CDR3 region is CSARLTGTDTQYF. CDR3 coding DNA: TGCAGTGCTAGGCTAACGGGCACAGATACGCAGTATTTT.

This clonotype was recorded a few times. The V gene is TRBV10-3, the J gene TRBJ1-5; D gene unclear. Trimming pared 5 bases from V and 3 bases from J, leaving 5 bases between. Germline CDR1 ENHRY, CDR2 SYGVKD. This CDR3 contains 12 residues. CDR3 DNA sequence: TGTGCCATCAGTCCGAACAATCAGCCCCAGCATTTT. Its translation is CAISPNNQPQHF.